The sequence of this T cell receptor beta chain was determined in a study of blood T cell repertoires in COVID-19. Study-level background: Sites in the United States, Italy and Spain provided acute and convalescent COVID-19 samples. Sample material is recorded as cDNA or gDNA derived from T cells, B-cell-depleted T cells, or PBMCs.

Methods used by the authors: Amplifying reference gene primers gave estimates of nucleated cell counts. Only in-frame clones appear in the TCRdb table, and some are missing; sequencing was by immunoSEQ multiplex PCR. The DNA was the basis for D and trimming; V, J and clone size are from that table. The data hold about 190,000 clones, with roughly nine tenths observed a single time. V dropped 3 bases and J dropped 8; count of bases not matched to a gene: 13. Germline V CDR1 and CDR2: SNHLY, FYNNEI. This CDR3 has 16 amino acids. Material: peripheral blood. The chain links TRBV2 to TRBJ2-1; 7 bases line up with TRBD2. The origin of this receptor is a young man with acute or convalescent COVID-19. CDR3 nucleotides: TGTGCCAGCAGTGACCCCTGGGGCGGGAGCGGCGATGAGCAGTTCTTC. It is translated as CASSDPWGGSGDEQFF.